One and the same sample provided the 31 T cell receptor beta chains below, sequenced in a study of blood T cell repertoires in COVID-19. Sequencing was performed with immunoSEQ multiplex PCR; in TCRdb, only in-frame clones are kept and a portion is missing. The sample has approximately 150,000 clones, 85% seen once. Source material: peripheral blood. The receptor set was obtained from a woman aged 50 to 65 with COVID-19, enrolled during active disease.

For the CDR3, the DNA is TGTGCCAGCAGCTTTCAAAGCGGGGCGGGCGAGCAGTACTTC. Its protein product is CASSFQSGAGEQYF. The chain couples TRBV7-2 to TRBJ2-7, with TRBD2 matching 7 bases. Germline V gives CDR1 SGHTA, CDR2 FQGNSA. V lost 3 bases and J lost 6; bases outside the gene matches: 8. This CDR3 contains 14 residues.

Remarks on this clone: Other DNA sequences in this specimen translate into the identical CDR3. J is TRBJ2-3 and V is TRBV28, with 8 positions matching TRBD2. Germline-derived CDR1 and CDR2 are MDHEN and SYDVKM. V dropped 4 bases and J dropped 8; count of bases not matched to a gene: 8. The CDR3 has 14 amino acids. The CDR3 bases are TGTGCCAGCAGTTCGTCGGGAGGGTCAGGTACGCAGTATTTT. This translates into CASSSSGGSGTQYF.

This sequence joins TRBV7-9 and TRBJ1-5; no reliable D call. The CDR3 contains 13 residues. Trimming took off 3 bases at V and 10 bases at J, with 13 bases between the two ends. CDR1 is SEHNR, CDR2 FQNEAQ, per germline (reference sequence). CDR3 sequence reads: CASSFSSEDPQHF. CDR3 coding DNA: TGTGCCAGCAGCTTTTCCAGCGAAGACCCCCAGCATTTT.

The rearrangement uses TRBV7-2 and TRBJ1-6, with D tentatively TRBD1 (6 bases). CDR3 length: 17 amino acids. From germline, CDR1 is SGHTA and CDR2 FQGNSA. Trimming stripped 2 bases from V and 0 bases from J, with 11 bases between. In DNA, the CDR3 is TGTGCCAGCAGCTTAAACAGGGATAGCTCCTATAATTCACCCCTCCACTTT. It yields the protein CASSLNRDSSYNSPLHF.

The chain recombines TRBV7-3 with TRBJ2-5; D is perhaps TRBD1 (6 bases). The V gene lost 2 bases and the J gene lost 3 bases, with 16 bases spanning the gap. The germline V gene encodes CDR1 SGHTA and CDR2 FQGTGA. The CDR3 loop spans 16 amino acids. The CDR3 loop reads CASSLSPTGTKETQYF. As DNA, the CDR3 is TGTGCCAGCAGCTTATCCCCCACCGGGACAAAAGAGACCCAGTACTTC.

The genes are TRBV3-1 (or the pseudogene TRBV3-2) and TRBJ2-5; 13 bases are shared with TRBD2. V lost 4 bases to trimming and J lost 5 bases; unmatched junction nucleotides: 7. CDR1 and CDR2 from the germline V gene are LGHDT and YNNKEL (reference sequence). The CDR3 is 16 residues long. The CDR3 nucleotides are TGTGCCAGCAGCCCACTAGCGGGGGGGTGGGGCGAGACCCAGTACTTC. Translation gives CASSPLAGGWGETQYF.

The rearrangement links TRBV7-9 to TRBJ2-1; TRBD1 matches 7 bases. This CDR3 spans 15 amino acids. In germline, CDR1 is SEHNR, CDR2 FQNEAQ (reference sequence). V was clipped by 5 bases and J by 2 bases; unmatched bases: 6. The CDR3 here is CASSIHRGPYNEQFF. The DNA of the CDR3 is TGTGCCAGCAGCATCCACAGGGGACCCTACAATGAGCAGTTCTTC.

The chain has TRBV19 and TRBJ2-5, with 8 bases identical to TRBD1. The trim removed 3 bases at V and 5 bases at J, leaving 11 bases unmatched. This CDR3 spans 16 amino acids. CDR1 LNHDA and CDR2 SQIVND come from the germline V gene (reference sequence). Here the CDR3 reads CASSMTPTGVFETQYF. The CDR3 region has the DNA TGTGCCAGTAGTATGACCCCGACAGGGGTATTTGAGACCCAGTACTTC.

The chain links TRBV19 to TRBJ1-2; 7 positions agree with TRBD1. The CDR3 sequence is 13 residues long. In germline, CDR1 is LNHDA, CDR2 SQIVND (reference sequence). Trimming took 6 bases from V and 6 from J; bases not matched to a gene: 7. The CDR3 is CASSDRDLDGYTF. DNA of the CDR3: TGTGCCAGTAGCGACAGGGACCTTGATGGCTACACCTTC.

The chain combines TRBV5-1 with TRBJ1-2, with 10 positions matching TRBD1. Germline CDR1 and CDR2: SGHRS and YFSETQ. The CDR3 sequence is 13 residues long. V dropped 4 bases and J dropped 6; count of bases not matched to a gene: 3. The chain's CDR3 is CASSTGTGDGYTF. CDR3 DNA: TGCGCCAGCAGCACCGGGACAGGGGATGGCTACACCTTC.

The chain employs TRBV20-1 and TRBJ1-6; 8 bases are a match to TRBD1. The junction had 8 bases not matched to a gene; V was cut back by 3 bases and J by 7 bases. Germline CDR1 reads DFQATT; CDR2 reads SNEGSKA (reference sequence). The CDR3 contains 15 residues. The CDR3 nucleotides are TGCAGTGCTAGTGAGCCGCAGGGGGCCAATTCACCCCTCCACTTT. As protein: CSASEPQGANSPLHF.

Only a few counts were recorded for this clone. The rearrangement links TRBV2 to TRBJ1-2; weak D call: TRBD1 (6 bases). CDR1 and CDR2 from the germline V gene are SNHLY and FYNNEI. The V and J ends lost 2 bases and 3 bases respectively, with 19 bases between them. This CDR3 contains 17 residues. The CDR3 reads CASSEKYGTGLHYGYTF. Here the CDR3 DNA reads TGTGCCAGCAGTGAAAAGTATGGTACAGGGTTACACTATGGCTACACCTTC.

In DNA, the CDR3 is TGTGCCAGCAGTGGCCTGAGGGCAGATACGCAGTATTTT. Translating gives CASSGLRADTQYF. The V gene is TRBV25-1, the J gene TRBJ2-3; weak D call: TRBD2 (5 bases). Trimming cost V 4 bases and J 4 bases, with 9 bases left between them. The germline V gene has CDR1 MGHDK and CDR2 SYGVNS. The length of the CDR3 is 13 residues. The full variable domain, completed using reference TRBV25-1 and TRBJ2-3, is EADIYQTPRYLVIGTGKKITLECSQTMGHDKMYWYQQDPGMELHLIHYSYGVNSTEKGDLSSESTVSRIRTEHFPLTLESARPSHTSQYLCASSGLRADTQYFGPGTRLTVL.

This chain links TRBV2 with TRBJ1-2; 9 nucleotides agree with TRBD1. V was pared by 6 bases and J by 7 bases, with 15 bases of the junction left unmatched. From germline, CDR1 is SNHLY and CDR2 FYNNEI. CDR3 length equals 16 residues. The CDR3 bases are TGTGCCAGCAGGGCCCCCTTGGACAGGGGCGCCCTTGGCTACACCTTC. Translating gives CASRAPLDRGALGYTF.

The chain carries TRBV7-3 and TRBJ2-3; the D gene is possibly TRBD2 (6 bases). The CDR3 totals 15 residues. Germline V gives CDR1 SGHTA, CDR2 FQGTGA. The ends were cut back, 2 bases at V and 5 bases at J, with 14 bases in the middle. The CDR3 loop reads CASSLFGEVGDTQYF. DNA of the CDR3: TGTGCCAGCAGCTTATTCGGGGAGGTGGGAGATACGCAGTATTTT. Full variable domain (remainder filled in from reference TRBV7-3 and TRBJ2-3): GAGVSQTPSNKVTEKGKYVELRCDPISGHTALYWYRQSLGQGPEFLIYFQGTGAADDSGLPNDRFFAVRPEGSVSTLKIQRTERGDSAVYLCASSLFGEVGDTQYFGPGTRLTVL.

This clone was detected a few times. The genes are TRBV4-3 and TRBJ1-2; 7 bases map to TRBD1. Germline V CDR1 and CDR2: LGHNA, YSLEER. V lost 0 bases to trimming and J lost 9 bases; unmatched junction nucleotides: 7. This CDR3 has 14 amino acids. CDR3 loop: CASSQDTGAGRYTF. DNA for the CDR3: TGCGCCAGCAGCCAAGACACAGGGGCCGGTCGCTACACCTTC.

This chain links TRBV5-6 with TRBJ1-2; 10 bases agree with TRBD1. Germline V gives CDR1 SGHDT, CDR2 YYEEEE. CDR3 length equals 15 residues. V dropped 4 bases and J dropped 1; count of bases not matched to a gene: 4. This CDR3 reads CASSPWTGGNYGYTF. The CDR3 nucleotides read TGTGCCAGCAGCCCCTGGACAGGGGGTAACTATGGCTACACCTTC.

This clone was seen at least ten times. V is TRBV29-1 and J is TRBJ2-2; a weak D match, TRBD2 (6 bases). V gave up 2 bases and J gave up 4 bases, with 8 bases separating them. CDR3 length equals 13 residues. Germline V CDR1 and CDR2: SQVTM, ANQGSEA. DNA for the CDR3: TGCAGCGTTGAACTAGCGACCACCGGGGAGCTGTTTTTT. Translation gives CSVELATTGELFF.

V gene TRBV12-3 or TRBV12-4 combines with J gene TRBJ1-2; D possibly corresponds to TRBD1 (6 bases). The CDR3 is 13 residues long. V was shortened by 6 bases and J by 6 bases, with 14 bases between the two germline ends. The CDR3 nucleotides are TGTGCCAGCAGCCCAGGTGGGGGCGATGGCTACACCTTC. This translates into CASSPGGGDGYTF.

The chain recombines TRBV9 with TRBJ2-7, with D unclear. Germline CDR1 SGDLS, CDR2 YYNGEE. This CDR3 is 15 amino acids long. Deletions cut 0 bases from V and 3 bases from J, with 13 bases between. The CDR3 sequence: CASSVAAGQYYEQYF. The CDR3 coding sequence is TGTGCCAGCAGCGTAGCTGCTGGTCAGTACTACGAGCAGTACTTC.

V is TRBV3-1 (or the pseudogene TRBV3-2) and J is TRBJ2-7; TRBD1 aligns across 8 bases. The germline V gene has CDR1 LGHDT and CDR2 YNNKEL (reference sequence). V was pared by 3 bases and J by 6 bases, with 10 bases of the junction left unmatched. CDR3 length equals 15 residues. The CDR3 protein is CASSHPQGAETEQYF. In DNA form, the CDR3 reads TGTGCCAGCAGCCACCCTCAGGGGGCCGAGACCGAGCAGTACTTC.

This clone has just a few counts. This sequence joins TRBV7-9 and TRBJ2-7; 7 positions match TRBD1. From germline, CDR1 is SEHNR and CDR2 FQNEAQ (reference sequence). The CDR3 has 16 residues. After removal of 3 bases from V and 2 bases from J, the junction contained 10 bases not matched to a gene. The CDR3 is CASSFSTGDRAYEQYF. CDR3 DNA: TGTGCCAGCAGCTTTTCTACCGGAGACAGGGCCTACGAGCAGTACTTC.

The chain links TRBV30 to TRBJ2-1; TRBD2 matches at 16 bases. Germline values: CDR1 GTSNPN, CDR2 SVGIG (reference sequence). The CDR3 has 19 amino acids. V shed 0 bases and J 0 bases; nucleotides not matched to a gene: 5. DNA for the CDR3: TGTGCCTGGAGTGTACTGGGACTAGCGGGGGGGCCCTCCTACAATGAGCAGTTCTTC. Translated: CAWSVLGLAGGPSYNEQFF.

This clone was observed once. The chain combines TRBV2 with TRBJ2-1, with unresolved D. CDR3 length: 12 amino acids. Looked up from germline, CDR1 is SNHLY and CDR2 is FYNNEI. Trimming pared 7 bases from V and 0 bases from J, leaving 4 bases between. The DNA for the CDR3 is TGTGCCAGCACAGGCTCCTACAATGAGCAGTTCTTC. As protein: CASTGSYNEQFF.

This clone was seen a few times. The gene calls are TRBV10-1 and TRBJ2-2; D might be TRBD2 (6 bases). CDR3 length: 15 residues. V lost 4 bases and J 5 bases, leaving 14 bases between the germline ends. The germline CDR1 and CDR2 sequences are WNHNN and SYGVQD (reference sequence). CDR3 amino acids: CASSVTTGGTGELFF. CDR3 bases: TGCGCCAGCAGTGTTACGACTGGGGGGACCGGGGAGCTGTTTTTT.

The chain links TRBV7-2 to TRBJ2-7, with 8 bases lining up with TRBD2. Germline trimming cut 2 bases from V and 0 bases from J; bases unmatched to any gene: 6. CDR1 is SGHTA, CDR2 FQGNSA, per germline. This CDR3 spans 16 amino acids. The CDR3 DNA reads as TGTGCCAGCAGCTTAATTAAGCGGGGGAGCTCCTACGAGCAGTACTTC. It yields the protein CASSLIKRGSSYEQYF.

The rearrangement links TRBV6-6 to TRBJ2-1, with 13 bases that match TRBD2. Germline V CDR1 and CDR2: MNHNY, SVGAGI (reference sequence). The CDR3 is 19 amino acids. With 5 bases clipped from V and 1 base from J, the junction kept 11 bases outside the gene matches. DNA of the CDR3: TGTGCCAGCAGTCCTCATCCGGGACTAGCGGGGTTGTCCTACAATGAGCAGTTCTTC. Its translation is CASSPHPGLAGLSYNEQFF.

The chain couples TRBV5-1 to TRBJ1-1; D call uncertain. Germline-derived CDR1 and CDR2 are SGHRS and YFSETQ. The V end was cut by 7 bases, the J end by 0 bases, with 16 bases between. CDR3 size: 15 residues. The CDR3 region is CASSPGGYLNTEAFF. CDR3 bases: TGCGCCAGCTCCCCGGGCGGGTATTTGAACACTGAAGCTTTCTTT.

The CDR3 is CAIGVEHIGHPNPATDTQYF. The CDR3 DNA sequence: TGTGCCATCGGGGTCGAACACATCGGACACCCTAACCCAGCCACAGATACGCAGTATTTT. The gene calls are TRBV10-3 and TRBJ2-3, with TRBD1 as a possible D gene (5 bases). Germline-derived CDR1 and CDR2 are ENHRY and SYGVKD. The CDR3 consists of 20 residues. V dropped 8 bases and J dropped 2 bases, with 32 bases sitting between them.

This rearrangement joins TRBV2 to TRBJ2-5, with no clear D. CDR3 length equals 12 residues. CDR1 and CDR2 (germline): SNHLY, FYNNEI. V lost 6 bases, J lost 5 bases, and 10 bases lay in between. CDR3 coding DNA: TGTGCCAGCAGCCCTCAGGTGGAGACCCAGTACTTC. This translates into CASSPQVETQYF. Full variable domain (outside the CDR3, taken from reference TRBV2 and TRBJ2-5): EPEVTQTPSHQVTQMGQEVILRCVPISNHLYFYWYRQILGQKVEFLVSFYNNEISEKSEIFDDQFSVERPDGSNFTLKIRSTKLEDSAMYFCASSPQVETQYFGPGTRLLVL.

V is TRBV2 and J is TRBJ2-5; 9 nucleotides align to TRBD2. Germline V gene lookup returns CDR1 SNHLY and CDR2 FYNNEI. The CDR3 runs 15 residues. Trimming cost V 6 bases and J 3 bases; bases outside gene matches: 8. The CDR3 sequence is CASRSSGGPEETQYF. The CDR3 coding sequence is TGTGCCAGCAGATCAAGCGGGGGGCCGGAAGAGACCCAGTACTTC.